Listed here are 24 T cell receptor beta chains from one sample, sequenced in a study of blood T cell repertoires in COVID-19. The repertoire was sequenced with immunoSEQ multiplex PCR; TCRdb's copy has only in-frame clones and lacks some. Among 180,000 or so clones listed, over 75% were seen once. Sequenced: PBMCs or T cells enriched from blood (not recorded which). These TCRs come from a man over 45 who had recovered from COVID-19.

This clone was detected a few times. The chain is built from TRBV7-2 and TRBJ2-7; D might be TRBD1 (6 bases). Per the germline V gene, CDR1 is SGHTA and CDR2 is FQGNSA. The CDR3 has 14 residues. The germline V and J ends were trimmed by 1 base and 6 bases, with 13 bases remaining between them. Here the CDR3 reads CASSLGQVRSEQYF. CDR3 DNA: TGTGCCAGCAGCTTAGGACAGGTCCGCTCCGAGCAGTACTTC.

This chain links TRBV2 with TRBJ1-1, with unresolved D. Germline V gives CDR1 SNHLY, CDR2 FYNNEI. This CDR3 region has 14 residues. The germline V and J ends were trimmed by 7 bases and 3 bases, with 15 bases remaining between them. Here the CDR3 reads CASTPLVGDTEAFF. As DNA, the CDR3 is TGTGCCAGCACTCCCCTGGTGGGAGACACTGAAGCTTTCTTT.

The chain is built from TRBV28 and TRBJ1-1; 8 bases agree with TRBD1. The V gene's germline CDR1 is MDHEN and CDR2 SYDVKM. V dropped 6 bases and J dropped 10; count of bases not matched to a gene: 4. The CDR3 covers 11 residues. The CDR3 here is CASSQTGVAFF. DNA for the CDR3: TGTGCCAGCAGCCAGACAGGGGTAGCTTTCTTT.

The chain combines TRBV28 with TRBJ1-5; D not certain. This CDR3 region has 12 residues. Germline V CDR1 and CDR2: MDHEN, SYDVKM. The germline V and J ends were trimmed by 8 bases and 3 bases, with 8 bases remaining between them. The CDR3 nucleotides read TGTGCCAGCGGCTCCAACAATCAGCCCCAGCATTTT. Translation: CASGSNNQPQHF.

This chain connects TRBV7-9 to TRBJ2-7; TRBD2 aligns across 13 bases. After removal of 5 bases from V and 4 bases from J, the junction contained 11 bases not matched to a gene. Germline V gene data show CDR1 as SEHNR and CDR2 as FQNEAQ (reference sequence). The CDR3 sequence is 17 residues long. The CDR3 DNA reads as TGTGCCAGCAGCCCAAGGGGACTAGCGGGATATACTTACGAGCAGTACTTC. It encodes CASSPRGLAGYTYEQYF.

This clone was observed a single time. The rearrangement uses TRBV19 and TRBJ2-2; D is unresolved. V was clipped by 2 bases and J by 4 bases, with 17 bases between them. CDR3 length: 17 residues. Germline values: CDR1 LNHDA, CDR2 SQIVND (reference sequence). CDR3 loop: CASSIKTGFQTTGELFF. In nucleotides, the CDR3 is TGTGCCAGTAGTATAAAGACGGGTTTTCAGACCACCGGGGAGCTGTTTTTT.

The chain couples TRBV15 to TRBJ2-1; 8 bases agree with TRBD2. With 3 bases clipped from V and 2 bases from J, the junction kept 3 bases outside the gene matches. CDR1 and CDR2 (germline): LNHNV, YYDKDF (reference sequence). The CDR3 loop spans 15 amino acids. The CDR3 spells CATSSPGLAYNEQFF. CDR3 DNA sequence: TGTGCCACCAGCAGCCCGGGACTAGCCTACAATGAGCAGTTCTTC.

The rearrangement links TRBV19 to TRBJ1-4, with no clear D. V gave up 5 bases and J gave up 6 bases, with 16 bases separating them. Germline V gene sequence: CDR1 LNHDA, CDR2 SQIVND (reference sequence). The CDR3 runs 15 residues. CDR3 nucleotides: TGTGCCAGTAGTGACCTAGCAGTTGGGGATGAAAAACTGTTTTTT. Translated: CASSDLAVGDEKLFF.

The chain employs TRBV11-3 and TRBJ1-1; D remains ambiguous. The germline V gene encodes CDR1 SGHNT and CDR2 YENEEA. The CDR3 spans 15 residues. V was cut by 3 bases and J by 6 bases, with 17 bases left in between. For the CDR3, the DNA is TGTGCCAGCAGCTTTTATGGGGATCCGGGGTCTGAAGCTTTCTTT. Amino acids: CASSFYGDPGSEAFF.

The chain recombines TRBV6-5 with TRBJ1-2; 7 bases are shared with TRBD1. The CDR3 is 12 amino acids. Per the germline V gene, CDR1 is MNHEY and CDR2 is SVGAGI. V lost 7 bases and J lost 7; bases outside the gene matches: 6. CDR3 protein: CASKYRGTGYTF. The CDR3 nucleotides read TGTGCCAGCAAGTACAGGGGAACTGGCTACACCTTC.

This clone was picked up a small number of times. In DNA, the CDR3 is TGCAGCGTTCTGGACAGACTCTATAACTATGGCTACACCTTC. This sequence encodes CSVLDRLYNYGYTF. The V gene is TRBV29-1, the J gene TRBJ1-2, with D possibly TRBD1 on 6 matching bases. Germline CDR1 and CDR2: SQVTM and ANQGSEA. The CDR3 loop spans 14 amino acids. Trimming cost V 5 bases and J 1 base, with 14 bases left between them.

This clone was counted a few times. DNA of the CDR3: TGTGCCAGCAGGGGACAGGGGTTACCCTCCTACGAGCAGTACTTC. It encodes CASRGQGLPSYEQYF. The chain carries TRBV2 and TRBJ2-7, with 10 positions matching TRBD1. This CDR3 contains 15 residues. Germline V gene lookup returns CDR1 SNHLY and CDR2 FYNNEI. The trim removed 6 bases at V and 0 bases at J, leaving 5 bases unmatched.

This clone was counted between two and nine times. DNA of the CDR3: TGTGCCAGTAAGGCAACCGGGACAGGGCGACACGAGCAGTACTTC. This sequence encodes CASKATGTGRHEQYF. This chain joins TRBV19 and TRBJ2-7; 9 bases are a match to TRBD1. CDR1 is LNHDA, CDR2 SQIVND, per germline (reference sequence). The CDR3 runs 15 residues. With 7 bases clipped from V and 5 bases from J, the junction kept 12 bases outside the gene matches.

The rearrangement uses TRBV28 and TRBJ2-1; 7 bases match TRBD2. This CDR3 is 15 amino acids long. Germline V lookup: CDR1 MDHEN, CDR2 SYDVKM. V lost 6 bases to trimming and J lost 5 bases; unmatched junction nucleotides: 10. This CDR3 reads CASRLRLAGDNEQFF. The CDR3 nucleotides read TGTGCCAGCAGGTTGAGGCTGGCGGGAGACAATGAGCAGTTCTTC.

In its sample, this clone was seen a few times. The chain is built from TRBV7-2 and TRBJ1-6; D is unresolved. V lost 0 bases, J lost 7 bases, and 10 bases lay in between. The V gene's germline CDR1 is SGHTA and CDR2 FQGNSA. The CDR3 has 15 residues. The CDR3 DNA reads TGTGCCAGCAGCTTAGCGGCAGTACGCAATTCACCCCTCCACTTT. Protein product: CASSLAAVRNSPLHF.

The chain is built from TRBV24-1 and TRBJ2-1, with 7 bases identical to TRBD1. The V and J ends lost 8 bases and 6 bases, in that order; junction bases with no gene match: 12. Germline CDR1 reads KGHDR; CDR2 reads SFDVKD. The CDR3 runs to 15 residues. The CDR3 sequence: CATTDTGAESNEQFF. The CDR3, as DNA: TGTGCCACCACAGACACAGGGGCGGAAAGCAATGAGCAGTTCTTC.

The CDR3 region is CASRVPGQGNEQYF. The CDR3 DNA sequence: TGTGCCAGCAGGGTCCCGGGACAGGGGAACGAGCAGTACTTC. The chain carries TRBV28 and TRBJ2-7; the match to TRBD1 covers 10 bases. Germline V gene data show CDR1 as MDHEN and CDR2 as SYDVKM. This CDR3 is built from 14 residues. The J segment lost 5 bases and the V segment lost 6 bases, leaving 7 bases of the junction unmatched. The variable domain in full, with the rest retrieved from reference TRBV28 and TRBJ2-7, is DVKVTQSSRYLVKRTGEKVFLECVQDMDHENMFWYRQDPGLGLRLIYFSYDVKMKEKGDIPEGYSVSREKKERFSLILESASTNQTSMYLCASRVPGQGNEQYFGPGTRLTVT.

The rearrangement links TRBV30 to TRBJ1-6; 7 positions match TRBD1. Germline lookup yields CDR1 GTSNPN and CDR2 SVGIG (reference sequence). The V gene end was trimmed by 4 bases and the J gene end by 6 bases; junction bases not matched to a gene: 3. This CDR3 is built from 13 residues. CDR3 residues: CAWTGTVNSPLHF. CDR3 nucleotides: TGTGCCTGGACCGGGACAGTTAATTCACCCCTCCACTTT. Complete variable domain (other parts from reference TRBV30 and TRBJ1-6): SQTIHQWPATLVQPVGSPLSLECTVEGTSNPNLYWYRQAAGRGLQLLFYSVGIGQISSEVPQNLSASRPQDRQFILSSKKLLLSDSGFYLCAWTGTVNSPLHFGNGTRLTVT.

CDR3 sequence: CASRPGQAYSPLHF. The CDR3 DNA is TGTGCCAGCAGACCGGGACAGGCATATTCACCCCTCCACTTT. This chain joins TRBV27 and TRBJ1-6; TRBD1 agrees at 8 bases. V trimming: 6 bases; J trimming: 8 bases; junction bases outside the gene matches: 6. This CDR3 is 14 amino acids long. From germline, CDR1 is MNHEY and CDR2 SMNVEV (reference sequence).

The rearrangement links TRBV6-5 to TRBJ2-7, with 13 nucleotides matching TRBD2. The V segment lost 6 bases and the J segment 4 bases; nucleotides outside the gene matches: 3. From germline, CDR1 is MNHEY and CDR2 SVGAGI. CDR3 length: 14 residues. For the CDR3, the DNA is TGTGCCAGCAGGGGACTAGCGGGAACTTACGAGCAGTACTTC. This codes for CASRGLAGTYEQYF.

The rearrangement links TRBV24-1 to TRBJ2-3; 10 bases fit TRBD1. The length of the CDR3 is 14 residues. Losses at the gene ends were 7 bases for V and 6 bases for J; bases not matched to a gene: 6. Germline CDR1 KGHDR, CDR2 SFDVKD. The CDR3 region has the DNA TGTGCCACCAGCTTCGGGACAGGGGACGATACGCAGTATTTT. Its protein is CATSFGTGDDTQYF.

The chain recombines TRBV14 with TRBJ2-3; D unresolved. The germline V and J ends were trimmed by 2 bases and 4 bases, with 10 bases remaining between them. In germline, CDR1 is SGHDN, CDR2 FVKESK. This CDR3 contains 14 residues. CDR3 nucleotide sequence: TGTGCCAGCAGCCAATTAACATGGCCAGATACGCAGTATTTT. It encodes CASSQLTWPDTQYF.

This clone occurred a few times. The chain uses TRBV7-9 and TRBJ2-2; D ambiguous. This CDR3 has 14 residues. V was pared by 1 base and J by 6 bases, with 9 bases between. CDR1 is SEHNR, CDR2 FQNEAQ, per germline (reference sequence). CDR3 in DNA: TGTGCCAGCAGCTTAGACCCACACCCCGGGGAGCTGTTTTTT. As protein: CASSLDPHPGELFF.

The chain links TRBV9 to TRBJ2-3; TRBD1 agrees at 10 bases. The CDR3 length is 20 residues. The ends lost 0 bases at V and 4 bases at J; junction bases unmatched: 17. The germline V gene encodes CDR1 SGDLS and CDR2 YYNGEE. CDR3 sequence reads: CASSVVSGTGDSRGADTQYF. The CDR3 nucleotides read TGTGCCAGCAGCGTAGTGTCCGGGACAGGGGACTCTCGAGGGGCAGATACGCAGTATTTT.